This T cell receptor beta chain comes out of a study of T cell responses to AZD1222 COVID-19 vaccine. Points from the study as a whole: At 160-218 and 743-854, vaccine-associated CD4 TCRs were dominant, and they spanned spike. Researchers took repertoire samples only after the peak T cell response had come.

Method: immunoSEQ multiplex PCR; TCRdb's copy keeps in-frame clones and lacks some. The data show 97,000 or so clones, 84% seen once. V was pared by 7 bases and J by 1 base, with 10 bases between. This CDR3 has 13 amino acids. Germline values: CDR1 SGHNT, CDR2 YENEEA. This clone turned up a few times. Its matching antigen is unknown. The clonotype originates from an adult in good health. The rearrangement uses TRBV11-3 and TRBJ1-1, with D maybe TRBD1 (5 bases). The sequencing used peripheral blood, collected on day 0 of AZD1222 vaccination. The CDR3 sequence is CASTNDRNTEAFF. CDR3 DNA: TGTGCCAGCACCAACGACAGGAACACTGAAGCTTTCTTT.